These 2 T cell receptor beta chains originate from one sample sequenced in a study of beta chain features in type 1 diabetes. The entirety of the isolated RNA underwent reverse transcription, so expressed TCRB transcripts were sequenced. Some clones are missing from TCRdb's copy, which holds only in-frame ones; the method was immunoSEQ multiplex PCR. The table lists about 360,000 clones, roughly 12% of them singletons. Sequencing was done on a sample of naive CD4+ T cells from blood. The receptors were sampled from a man aged 18 to 30 in good health.

V is TRBV28 and J is TRBJ2-6; D may be TRBD1 (5 bases). Germline loops: CDR1 MDHEN, CDR2 SYDVKM. This CDR3 region has 17 residues. Trimming stripped 6 bases from V and 0 bases from J, with 15 bases between. For the CDR3, the DNA is TGTGCCAGCAGATCAAAGGGGTACAGCTCTGGGGCCAACGTCCTGACTTTC. It yields the protein CASRSKGYSSGANVLTF.

The gene calls are TRBV7-2 and TRBJ2-3, with 9 positions matching TRBD1. This CDR3 has 13 residues. Germline-derived CDR1 and CDR2 are SGHTA and FQGNSA. V shed 5 bases and J 9 bases; nucleotides not matched to a gene: 6. The CDR3 DNA sequence: TGTGCCAGCAGCCTCGGTGGACAGGGGACGCAGTATTTT. Its translation: CASSLGGQGTQYF. Combining the CDR3 with reference TRBV7-2 and TRBJ2-3 gives the whole variable domain GAGVSQSPSNKVTEKGKDVELRCDPISGHTALYWYRQSLGQGLEFLIYFQGNSAPDKSGLPSDRFSAERTGGSVSTLTIQRTQQEDSAVYLCASSLGGQGTQYFGPGTRLTVL.